The 6 T cell receptor beta chains presented below share a single source sample, sequenced in a study of control samples from healthy donors and cancer patients. Profiled with immunoSEQ multiplex PCR; TCRdb holds only in-frame clones, not every one. This table holds 120,000 or so clones, approximately 90% found once. Sequenced sample: blood. Every receptor here comes from a man aged 18-30 years in good health.

The chain uses TRBV29-1 and TRBJ2-3, with D hard to call. Trimming cost V 3 bases and J 1 base, with 8 bases left between them. Germline V gene lookup returns CDR1 SQVTM and CDR2 ANQGSEA. The CDR3 covers 13 residues. As DNA, the CDR3 is TGCAGCGTTGAGGGCGGACGCACAGATACGCAGTATTTT. Amino acids: CSVEGGRTDTQYF.

V usage is TRBV6-5 and J usage is TRBJ2-7; D ambiguous. This CDR3 comprises 13 residues. V lost 5 bases, J lost 4 bases, and 12 bases lay in between. CDR1 MNHEY and CDR2 SVGAGI come from the germline V gene. CDR3 protein: CASSPLHLYEQYF. In DNA, the CDR3 is TGTGCCAGCAGTCCACTCCACCTTTACGAGCAGTACTTC.

The chain joins TRBV5-1 to TRBJ1-1, with 8 nucleotides matching TRBD1. CDR1 SGHRS and CDR2 YFSETQ come from the germline V gene. This CDR3 comprises 15 residues. The ends lost 0 bases at V and 7 bases at J; junction bases unmatched: 8. CDR3 loop: CASSLDGQGGLEAFF. DNA of the CDR3: TGCGCCAGCAGCTTGGACGGACAGGGCGGGCTTGAAGCTTTCTTT.

This clone has ten or more counts. This chain joins TRBV4-2 and TRBJ1-2, with 7 bases lining up with TRBD1. The CDR3 is 14 amino acids. CDR1 is LGHNA, CDR2 YNFKEQ, per germline. V lost 0 bases and J lost 7; bases outside the gene matches: 5. CDR3 sequence reads: CASSQDRQGIGYTF. CDR3 in DNA: TGTGCCAGCAGCCAAGATAGACAGGGTATTGGCTACACCTTC.

The genes are TRBV5-4 and TRBJ2-5, with D perhaps matching TRBD1 (6 bases). Looked up from germline, CDR1 is SGHNT and CDR2 is YYREEE (reference sequence). The CDR3 totals 13 residues. V lost 4 bases to trimming and J lost 7 bases, with 14 bases between them. CDR3 region: CASSITIQGTQYF. CDR3 nucleotide sequence: TGTGCCAGCAGCATAACGATACAGGGGACCCAGTACTTC.

The V call is TRBV29-1, the J call TRBJ2-3; 8 bases line up with TRBD1. Germline CDR1 reads SQVTM; CDR2 reads ANQGSEA. The V and J ends lost 4 bases and 2 bases, in that order; junction bases with no gene match: 5. The CDR3 spans 14 residues. In DNA, the CDR3 is TGCAGCGTTGTTGACAGGGGACCCACAGATACGCAGTATTTT. Translated, it gives CSVVDRGPTDTQYF.